The 20 T cell receptor beta chains presented below share a single source sample, sequenced in a study of blood T cell repertoires in COVID-19. The protocol was immunoSEQ multiplex PCR, while the TCRdb copy is restricted to in-frame clones and leaves out a portion. Of 270,000 or so clones in the sample, roughly 90% were seen once. The sequencing input was PBMCs or T cells enriched from blood (not recorded which). Receptors originate from a woman aged 40-49 years with acute COVID-19.

The chain couples TRBV24-1 to TRBJ2-7, with a tentative D call TRBD2 (6 bases). Trimming took off 5 bases at V and 6 bases at J, with 13 bases between the two ends. The CDR3 contains 13 residues. The germline V gene has CDR1 KGHDR and CDR2 SFDVKD. The CDR3 region has the DNA TGTGCCACCAGTGGCCGGGAGCGGAGCGAGCAGTACTTC. It is translated as CATSGRERSEQYF.

The V and J genes are TRBV28 and TRBJ1-4, with 11 bases matching TRBD1. This CDR3 has 16 residues. J was trimmed by 7 bases and V by 4 bases; bases with no gene match: 8. The V gene's germline CDR1 is MDHEN and CDR2 SYDVKM. The DNA of the CDR3 is TGTGCCAGCAGTTCGAATGGACAGGGGGCTTTTGAAAAACTGTTTTTT. Protein sequence: CASSSNGQGAFEKLFF.

This chain links TRBV20-1 with TRBJ2-1; 9 nucleotides line up with TRBD2. The CDR3 runs to 18 residues. J lost 8 bases, V lost 3 bases, and 20 bases had no gene match. Germline V lookup: CDR1 DFQATT, CDR2 SNEGSKA (reference sequence). In DNA, the CDR3 is TGCAGTGCTAGTTTCTCGGGGGTACGGCGGGAGGGCCTCTATGAGCAGTTCTTC. Residues: CSASFSGVRREGLYEQFF.

The V call is TRBV28, the J call TRBJ1-1, with D perhaps matching TRBD1 (6 bases). The CDR3 runs to 15 residues. The V and J ends lost 5 bases and 4 bases respectively, with 17 bases between them. From germline, CDR1 is MDHEN and CDR2 SYDVKM. The CDR3 sequence: CASSNNRAYSTEAFF. In DNA form, the CDR3 reads TGTGCCAGCAGTAACAACAGGGCCTATTCCACTGAAGCTTTCTTT.

This chain links TRBV18 with TRBJ2-1; D might be TRBD1 (6 bases). CDR1 and CDR2 from the germline V gene are KGHSH and LQKENI. Trimming stripped 8 bases from V and 2 bases from J, with 16 bases between. CDR3 length: 15 amino acids. CDR3 bases: TGTGCCAGCGGGTCCCGGGCAGGGGCCTACAATGAGCAGTTCTTC. This translates into CASGSRAGAYNEQFF.

The chain uses TRBV2 and TRBJ1-1; D not certain. The V end was cut by 3 bases, the J end by 0 bases, with 8 bases between. Per germline, CDR1 SNHLY and CDR2 FYNNEI. The CDR3 loop spans 14 amino acids. CDR3 coding DNA: TGTGCCAGCAGTGAGCGACATCTGAACACTGAAGCTTTCTTT. Amino acids: CASSERHLNTEAFF.

The chain combines TRBV3-1 (or the pseudogene TRBV3-2) with TRBJ1-1; TRBD1 matches 8 bases. Germline CDR1 LGHDT, CDR2 YNNKEL (reference sequence). Losses at the gene ends were 0 bases for V and 7 bases for J; bases not matched to a gene: 10. This CDR3 contains 16 residues. CDR3 loop: CASSQDATGGSGEAFF. Written as DNA, the CDR3 is TGTGCCAGCAGCCAAGATGCAACAGGGGGGTCCGGTGAAGCTTTCTTT.

V and J are TRBV7-9 and TRBJ2-3; 7 bases map to TRBD1. The CDR3 runs to 13 residues. V was clipped by 5 bases and J by 7 bases; unmatched bases: 6. Germline V gene sequence: CDR1 SEHNR, CDR2 FQNEAQ (reference sequence). The CDR3 loop is CASSRTGFYTQYF. CDR3 DNA sequence: TGTGCCAGCAGCCGGACAGGTTTCTATACGCAGTATTTT.

This clone was counted between two and nine times. This chain uses TRBV5-4 with TRBJ2-7, with TRBD2 as a possible D gene (5 bases). The CDR3 is made up of 11 amino acids. Trimming shortened V by 2 bases and J by 6 bases, and 6 bases separated the two germline ends. CDR1 is SGHNT and CDR2 is YYREEE in the germline V gene (reference sequence). CDR3 residues: CASSLGGEQYF. In DNA form, the CDR3 reads TGTGCCAGCAGCTTAGGAGGCGAGCAGTACTTC.

This sequence joins TRBV7-9 and TRBJ1-1; tentative D call: TRBD1 (5 bases). V lost 3 bases and J 7 bases, leaving 9 bases between the germline ends. The CDR3 has 12 residues. Germline V gene data show CDR1 as SEHNR and CDR2 as FQNEAQ (reference sequence). This CDR3 reads CASSFWGGEAFF. The CDR3 DNA reads as TGTGCCAGCAGCTTTTGGGGGGGTGAAGCTTTCTTT.

The chain recombines TRBV18 with TRBJ2-2; 13 bases match TRBD2. Germline assignment: CDR1 KGHSH and CDR2 LQKENI. This CDR3 contains 18 residues. V lost 0 bases, J lost 0 bases, and 1 base stayed unmatched. CDR3: CASSPPGLAGTNTGELFF. The DNA of the CDR3 is TGTGCCAGCTCACCACCGGGACTAGCGGGGACGAACACCGGGGAGCTGTTTTTT. The whole variable domain, remainder taken from reference TRBV18 and TRBJ2-2, is NAGVMQNPRHLVRRRGQEARLRCSPMKGHSHVYWYRQLPEEGLKFMVYLQKENIIDESGMPKERFSAEFPKEGPSILRIQQVVRGDSAAYFCASSPPGLAGTNTGELFFGEGSRLTVL.

This chain connects TRBV5-6 to TRBJ2-7; D is undetermined. Germline V gene sequence: CDR1 SGHDT, CDR2 YYEEEE. CDR3 length equals 13 residues. V lost 4 bases to trimming and J lost 2 bases, with 10 bases between them. The chain's CDR3 is CASSIYEAYEQYF. DNA of the CDR3: TGTGCCAGCAGCATTTACGAGGCCTACGAGCAGTACTTC.

The V call is TRBV27, the J call TRBJ1-2; 12 positions match TRBD1. The CDR3 runs to 15 residues. CDR1 and CDR2 (germline): MNHEY, SMNVEV (reference sequence). After removal of 5 bases from V and 8 bases from J, the junction contained 9 bases not matched to a gene. This CDR3 reads CASSRTGQGARGYTF. For the CDR3, the DNA is TGTGCCAGCAGTCGCACGGGACAGGGGGCGCGAGGCTACACCTTC.

V gene TRBV11-2 combines with J gene TRBJ1-6, with D possibly matching TRBD1 (6 bases). CDR3 length: 15 amino acids. Per germline, CDR1 SGHAT and CDR2 FQNNGV. The V end was cut by 7 bases, the J end by 4 bases, with 14 bases between. CDR3 amino acids: CASTQTGSYNSPLHF. CDR3 nucleotide sequence: TGTGCCAGCACGCAAACAGGGAGTTATAATTCACCCCTCCACTTT. Supplemented by reference TRBV11-2 and TRBJ1-6, the full variable domain reads EAGVAQSPRYKIIEKRQSVAFWCNPISGHATLYWYQQILGQGPKLLIQFQNNGVVDDSQLPKDRFSAERLKGVDSTLKIQPAKLEDSAVYLCASTQTGSYNSPLHFGNGTRLTVT.

The genes are TRBV5-6 and TRBJ2-5, with 10 bases that match TRBD2. The CDR3 extends over 16 amino acids. Trimming cost V 2 bases and J 4 bases; bases outside gene matches: 8. CDR1 is SGHDT, CDR2 YYEEEE, per germline. In nucleotides, the CDR3 is TGTGCCAGCAGCTTTGAGCGGGAGGGCCTAAGAGAGACCCAGTACTTC. It encodes CASSFEREGLRETQYF.

The chain joins TRBV20-1 to TRBJ2-7; D is undetermined. Germline V gene data show CDR1 as DFQATT and CDR2 as SNEGSKA (reference sequence). The length of the CDR3 is 11 residues. V was pared by 3 bases and J by 2 bases, with 5 bases between. In DNA, the CDR3 is TGCAGTGCTAGCCTAGCCTACGAGCAGTACTTC. Translating gives CSASLAYEQYF.

This clone was seen a single time. The chain couples TRBV7-2 to TRBJ2-7, with D maybe TRBD2 (6 bases). The V end lost 1 base, the J end lost 2 bases, and 21 bases lay between the germline ends. Germline V gene data show CDR1 as SGHTA and CDR2 as FQGNSA. The CDR3 has 18 amino acids. The CDR3 sequence: CASSLGGVGGWNPYEQYF. The DNA of the CDR3 is TGTGCCAGCAGCTTAGGGGGAGTAGGAGGGTGGAATCCCTACGAGCAGTACTTC.

This clone was counted only a few times. This sequence joins TRBV27 and TRBJ1-2; 10 nucleotides line up with TRBD1. The V and J ends lost 8 bases and 8 bases, in that order; junction bases with no gene match: 11. The CDR3 length is 14 residues. CDR1 and CDR2 from the germline V gene are MNHEY and SMNVEV (reference sequence). As DNA, the CDR3 is TGTGCCAGCGCCCCGGGACAGGGGATCGGCGGCTACACCTTC. Encoded protein: CASAPGQGIGGYTF.

The rearrangement links TRBV25-1 to TRBJ2-6, with D tentatively TRBD2 (5 bases). The CDR3 extends over 16 amino acids. The germline V and J ends were trimmed by 3 bases and 1 base, with 10 bases remaining between them. Germline loops: CDR1 MGHDK, CDR2 SYGVNS. The CDR3 coding sequence is TGTGCCAGCAGTGATTTGGGCGGGTCTGGGGCCAACGTCCTGACTTTC. Protein product: CASSDLGGSGANVLTF. Drawing the rest from reference TRBV25-1 and TRBJ2-6, the complete variable domain is EADIYQTPRYLVIGTGKKITLECSQTMGHDKMYWYQQDPGMELHLIHYSYGVNSTEKGDLSSESTVSRIRTEHFPLTLESARPSHTSQYLCASSDLGGSGANVLTFGAGSRLTVL.

The chain uses TRBV19 and TRBJ1-3; TRBD1 agrees at 9 bases. The junction had 6 bases not matched to a gene; V was cut back by 5 bases and J by 4 bases. CDR1 is LNHDA, CDR2 SQIVND, per germline (reference sequence). The CDR3 is 15 residues long. The CDR3, as DNA: TGTGCCAGTAGTGGAGGACAGGGGTTGGGAAACACCATATATTTT. Protein sequence: CASSGGQGLGNTIYF.